The 15 T cell receptor beta chains listed next were all sequenced from one sample in a study of blood T cell repertoires in COVID-19. TCRdb's table, derived via immunoSEQ multiplex PCR, lists solely in-frame clones and lacks some. This table has roughly 250,000 clones, roughly 84% appearing once. Material: peripheral blood. These receptors came from a woman aged 40 to 50 with active or convalescent COVID-19.

Only one count was recorded for this clone. V usage is TRBV9 and J usage is TRBJ1-5; D not certain. Trimming took off 2 bases at V and 0 bases at J, with 27 bases between the two ends. Germline CDR1 SGDLS, CDR2 YYNGEE. The CDR3 totals 21 residues. The CDR3 sequence: CASSVDKQKYYGTYSNQPQHF. CDR3 sequence (DNA): TGTGCCAGCAGCGTGGATAAACAGAAGTATTACGGAACCTATAGCAATCAGCCCCAGCATTTT.

Written as DNA, the CDR3 is TGCAGCGTTGAAGTCGGAGCGAACCAAGAGACCCAGTACTTC. Amino acids: CSVEVGANQETQYF. J is TRBJ2-5 and V is TRBV29-1, with no clear D. Germline V gene lookup returns CDR1 SQVTM and CDR2 ANQGSEA. The ends were cut back, 1 base at V and 0 bases at J, with 9 bases in the middle. This CDR3 is 14 amino acids long.

The chain links TRBV3-1 (or the pseudogene TRBV3-2) to TRBJ2-3; 8 bases agree with TRBD2. The CDR3 spans 16 residues. V shed 1 base, J shed 0 bases, and the junction held 3 bases outside the gene matches. The germline V gene encodes CDR1 LGHDT and CDR2 YNNKEL (reference sequence). DNA of the CDR3: TGTGCCAGCAGCCAAGTAACGGGGGGGAGCACAGATACGCAGTATTTT. Its protein is CASSQVTGGSTDTQYF.

As to this clone: The junction differs from germline at one of its ends, possibly a read error. The chain employs TRBV7-7 and TRBJ1-6; D ambiguous. Germline values: CDR1 SSHAT, CDR2 FNYEAQ (reference sequence). This CDR3 region has 18 residues. The CDR3 nucleotides are TGTGCTAGCAGCTTCCACTACTCCAGAGGGCCCTATAATTCACCCCTCCACTTT. Amino acid sequence: CASSFHYSRGPYNSPLHF.

The chain joins TRBV5-1 to TRBJ2-5, with 12 bases fitting TRBD2. J lost 5 bases, V lost 0 bases, and 8 bases had no gene match. This CDR3 comprises 17 residues. CDR1 and CDR2 (germline): SGHRS, YFSETQ. The CDR3 loop is CASSLVTSGGQTETQYF. In DNA form, the CDR3 reads TGCGCCAGCAGCTTGGTAACTAGCGGGGGGCAGACGGAGACCCAGTACTTC. The variable domain in full, with the rest retrieved from reference TRBV5-1 and TRBJ2-5, is KAGVTQTPRYLIKTRGQQVTLSCSPISGHRSVSWYQQTPGQGLQFLFEYFSETQRNKGNFPGRFSGRQFSNSRSEMNVSTLELGDSALYLCASSLVTSGGQTETQYFGPGTRLLVL.

V usage is TRBV5-4 and J usage is TRBJ2-2; TRBD2 agrees at 9 bases. CDR3 length: 16 residues. V lost 4 bases to trimming and J lost 1 base; unmatched junction nucleotides: 5. CDR1 is SGHNT and CDR2 is YYREEE in the germline V gene (reference sequence). CDR3 region: CASSQSSGVNTGELFF. The DNA of the CDR3 is TGTGCCAGCAGCCAATCTAGCGGGGTGAACACCGGGGAGCTGTTTTTT.

The rearrangement links TRBV2 to TRBJ1-2; D is unresolved. The CDR3 totals 12 residues. V was cut by 6 bases and J by 5 bases, with 10 bases left in between. The germline V gene encodes CDR1 SNHLY and CDR2 FYNNEI. CDR3 sequence: CASSPDIYGYTF. CDR3 bases: TGTGCCAGCAGCCCTGACATTTATGGCTACACCTTC.

This clone was seen just once. The gene calls are TRBV29-1 and TRBJ1-1; a weak D match, TRBD1 (6 bases). CDR1 and CDR2 from the germline V gene are SQVTM and ANQGSEA. This CDR3 has 13 residues. V lost 7 bases to trimming and J lost 2 bases, with 14 bases between them. CDR3 DNA sequence: TGCAGCGGACCGGGGGGCGTTAACACTGAAGCTTTCTTT. Protein: CSGPGGVNTEAFF.

The chain carries TRBV30 and TRBJ1-6; TRBD1 matches at 8 bases. Germline-derived CDR1 and CDR2 are GTSNPN and SVGIG (reference sequence). The junction had 9 bases not matched to a gene; V was cut back by 5 bases and J by 9 bases. The CDR3 runs 14 residues. CDR3 sequence reads: CAWESGTGVSPLHF. The CDR3 nucleotides read TGTGCCTGGGAGAGCGGGACAGGAGTTTCACCCCTCCACTTT.

This chain joins TRBV29-1 and TRBJ1-3, with D perhaps matching TRBD1 (6 bases). Between the trimmed V and J ends, which lost 6 bases and 5 bases, there was a span of 11 bases. Germline V gives CDR1 SQVTM, CDR2 ANQGSEA. The CDR3 extends over 12 amino acids. CDR3 amino acids: CSVTGTRNTIYF. The CDR3 DNA follows: TGCAGCGTGACCGGGACAAGAAACACCATATATTTT.

The chain has TRBV29-1 and TRBJ1-5; D is possibly TRBD1 (6 bases). The V gene's germline CDR1 is SQVTM and CDR2 ANQGSEA. This CDR3 contains 12 residues. With 5 bases removed from V and 5 bases from J, the gap between germline ends came to 10 bases. CDR3 nucleotides: TGCAGCGTTTCGGGGGGCGATCAGCCCCAGCATTTT. Translating gives CSVSGGDQPQHF. Looking up the rest from reference TRBV29-1 and TRBJ1-5 gives the full variable domain: SAVISQKPSRDICQRGTSLTIQCQVDSQVTMMFWYRQQPGQSLTLIATANQGSEATYESGFVIDKFPISRPNLTFSTLTVSNMSPEDSSIYLCSVSGGDQPQHFGDGTRLSIL.

This clone was seen just once. This chain connects TRBV7-2 to TRBJ1-3; the D gene is possibly TRBD1 (5 bases). The CDR3 is 15 amino acids. Germline V gives CDR1 SGHTA, CDR2 FQGNSA. The V end lost 5 bases, the J end lost 7 bases, and 18 bases lay between the germline ends. The CDR3 DNA reads TGTGCCAGCAGCCCGACAGCGCGCGGGGACAACACCATATATTTT. It yields the protein CASSPTARGDNTIYF.

V is TRBV5-1 and J is TRBJ2-3; perhaps TRBD1 as D (7 bases). Germline CDR1 is SGHRS and CDR2 is YFSETQ. The ends were cut back, 3 bases at V and 4 bases at J, with 12 bases in the middle. The CDR3 sequence is 14 residues long. Written as DNA, the CDR3 is TGCGCCAGCAGCTACAGGGGAGGTTCAGATACGCAGTATTTT. Amino acids: CASSYRGGSDTQYF.

This rearrangement joins TRBV30 to TRBJ2-1, with 7 nucleotides matching TRBD1. CDR3 length equals 14 residues. V was pared by 2 bases and J by 10 bases, with 11 bases of the junction left unmatched. Germline V gives CDR1 GTSNPN, CDR2 SVGIG (reference sequence). CDR3 in DNA: TGTGCCTGGAGTCCGGGACAGCCTGCCGGGGAGCAGTTCTTC. Amino acid sequence: CAWSPGQPAGEQFF.

The chain uses TRBV2 and TRBJ2-5; weak D call: TRBD1 (6 bases). With 3 bases removed from V and 3 bases from J, the gap between germline ends came to 14 bases. The germline V gene encodes CDR1 SNHLY and CDR2 FYNNEI. The CDR3 runs 15 residues. CDR3 protein: CASSDFQGLEETQYF. The CDR3 bases are TGTGCCAGCAGTGATTTCCAGGGGCTGGAAGAGACCCAGTACTTC. Based on the CDR3 plus reference TRBV2 and TRBJ2-5, the full variable domain is EPEVTQTPSHQVTQMGQEVILRCVPISNHLYFYWYRQILGQKVEFLVSFYNNEISEKSEIFDDQFSVERPDGSNFTLKIRSTKLEDSAMYFCASSDFQGLEETQYFGPGTRLLVL.